This T cell receptor beta chain was obtained from a study of blood T cell repertoires in COVID-19. The protocol was immunoSEQ multiplex PCR, while the TCRdb copy is restricted to in-frame clones and leaves out a portion. The profile shows more than 300,000 clones, 90% to 95% of them singletons. J lost 3 bases, V lost 7 bases, and 9 bases had no gene match. The CDR3 is 14 amino acids. Germline CDR1 is SQVTM and CDR2 is ANQGSEA. Ages ranged from 18 to 89 years, with residence in 24 US areas. The TCR comes from a woman younger than 45 who had been exposed to COVID-19. Specimen: PBMCs or T cells enriched from blood (not recorded which). The J gene is TRBJ1-3, the V gene TRBV29-1, with TRBD1 matching over 7 bases. The CDR3 nucleotides are TGCAGCGGACAAACAGGGGCCGGTGGAAACACCATATATTTT. Translation: CSGQTGAGGNTIYF.